This T cell receptor beta chain was sequenced during a study of blood T cell repertoires in COVID-19. Background on the study: PBMCs, B-cell-depleted T cells, or T cells were the source of the cDNA or gDNA that made up the material.

Per the study methods: Amplified reference gene primers provided the basis for estimating nucleated cell counts. Assay: immunoSEQ multiplex PCR; the TCRdb copy retains only in-frame clones and omits some. V and J calls and clone size are those listed in that table; D and trimming were worked out from the DNA. The table has a few hundred thousand clones, around 88% seen once. V lost 0 bases and J 6 bases, leaving 6 bases between the germline ends. CDR1 MNHNS and CDR2 SASEGT come from the germline V gene. The CDR3 covers 12 residues. This chain links TRBV6-1 with TRBJ2-7, with D perhaps TRBD2 (6 bases). This sequence originates from a woman in her 40s with acute COVID-19. Specimen: PBMCs or T cells enriched from blood (not recorded which). CDR3 coding DNA: TGTGCCAGCAGTGAAGCGGGGGGCGAGCAGTACTTC. It specifies CASSEAGGEQYF.